This TCR beta chain comes out of a study of OX40 agonist ivuxolimab in advanced cancers. Background on the study: Treatment of patients was with ivuxolimab, an agonistic anti-OX40 (CD134) antibody. A history of anti-PD-1, anti-PD-L1 or anti-CTLA-4 therapy was acceptable, and approximately 40% had some. Every 2 weeks, patients got intravenous ivuxolimab at one of six dose levels (0.01-10 mg/kg). Study conclusions and caveats: Fewer expanded clones were found on average in CD4+ than in CD8+ T cells.

Generated by immunoSEQ multiplex PCR, the TCRdb table keeps only in-frame clones and is missing some. This table has about 89,000 clones, roughly 86% appearing once. This clone is classed as medium-sized. Its antigen is not identified. The CDR3 length is 15 residues. The V gene lost 5 bases and the J gene lost 4 bases, with 15 bases spanning the gap. Per germline, CDR1 MNHNY and CDR2 SVGAGI (reference sequence). The receptor was derived from an adult with an advanced solid tumor such as melanoma, head and neck, liver or kidney cancer. Sequences were derived from CD4+ or CD8+ T cells sorted from blood, sampled in a trial of the OX40 agonist ivuxolimab. The chain joins TRBV6-6 to TRBJ1-5; D gene uncertain. The CDR3 sequence: CASSPFGWDNQPQHF. The CDR3 bases are TGTGCCAGCAGTCCATTCGGGTGGGATAATCAGCCCCAGCATTTT.